This T cell receptor (beta chain) was sequenced for a study of regulatory T cells in long-lasting Graves disease. The wider study: It was over 5 years of antithyroid drugs, with positive TSH receptor antibodies, that meant persistent Graves' disease.

The CDR3 is made up of 14 amino acids. The germline V gene encodes CDR1 SGHTA and CDR2 FQGTGA. This clonotype was recorded only once. Its antigen is unidentified. General study findings and limits: Clonotypes that were public and shared totalled 2,500 to 3,500 in persistent patients versus roughly 1,000 in new patients.

HTBI primers from iRepertoire and Arm-PCR of CDR3 regions yielded the TCR beta libraries. Via MiXCR, TCRdb re-called the multiplex PCR reads, giving one row per CDR3 protein. The data contain 350,000 to 500,000 distinct CDR3 sequences, around a fifth of them singletons. Time point denoted: persistent/refractory GD, antithyroid drugs over 5 years with positive TRAb. Construction of the TCR library relied on RNA isolated from PBMCs. Recruitment took place at an endocrinology department in Xi'an, China. This sequence joins TRBV7-3 and TRBJ2-7; D unclear. The J call is doubtful: the DNA matches TRBJ2-1 better. The TCR was taken from a female donor with Graves disease. This sample comprised peripheral blood mononuclear cells (PBMCs), obtained when the disease was refractory, from a patient treated with antithyroid drugs. Here the CDR3 reads CASSLSHKGNEQFF. DNA for the CDR3: TGTGCCAGCAGCTTAAGTCACAAGGGAAATGAGCAGTTCTTC.